Listed below are T cell receptor beta chains from one sample, sequenced in a study of cytomegalovirus exposure and HLA in healthy donors. Sequencing was performed with immunoSEQ multiplex PCR; in TCRdb, only in-frame clones are kept and a portion is missing. The sample has about 42,000 clones, and its top ten clones hold 1% to 1.5%. Sample: PBMCs. The receptors come from a man aged 25-45 years in good health and CMV-seronegative. The CDR3 runs from the conserved cysteine through the conserved F or W. D genes are given only for firm matches.

j_call,v_call,d_call,cdr3_nt,cdr3_aa
TRBJ2-3,TRBV29-1,TRBD2,TGCAGCGCTATTAGCGGGAGGGCCACAAGAGGCACAGATACGCAGTATTTT,CSAISGRATRGTDTQYF
TRBJ1-1,TRBV12-5,-,TGTGCTAGTGGTTTTAGGGGGACGGCTTTCTTT,CASGFRGTAFF
TRBJ2-7,TRBV7-2,TRBD2,TGTGCCAGCAGCTCCGGGACTAGCGGGGTTAGGCAGCAGTACTTC,CASSSGTSGVRQQYF
TRBJ1-2,TRBV7-6,TRBD1,TGTGCCAGCAGCGCTGGGACAGGCACATATGGCTACACCTTC,CASSAGTGTYGYTF
TRBJ1-4,TRBV5-1,-,TGCGCCAGCACCAAGCTAACTAATGAAAAACTGTTTTTT,CASTKLTNEKLFF
TRBJ1-1,TRBV30,-,TGTGCCTGGAGGCCCAGGGGTTCGGAACTGGGAGCTTTCTTT,CAWRPRGSELGAFF
TRBJ1-4,TRBV6-1,TRBD1,TGTGCCAGCAGTGAAGGGGACCTGAGGACAGGGATGAATGAAAAACTGTTTTTT,CASSEGDLRTGMNEKLFF
TRBJ1-1,TRBV18,TRBD1,TGTGCCAGCTCACCAACAGGGGGGGACACTGAAGCTTTCTTT,CASSPTGGDTEAFF
TRBJ1-3,TRBV29-1,-,TGCAGCGTTGAAGTCTCGGGGAACAGGGCCTCTGGAAACACCATATATTTT,CSVEVSGNRASGNTIYF
TRBJ2-1,TRBV27,-,TGTGCCAGCAGTTTATCGGTAACTTCGAATCAGTTCTTC,CASSLSVTSNQFF
TRBJ2-7,TRBV4-1,-,TGCGCCAGCAGTCAGAAGGGCAGGGGGGTTTCGGCCGACGAGCAGTACTTC,CASSQKGRGVSADEQYF
TRBJ1-2,TRBV9,TRBD1,TGTGCCAGCAGCGTGGACAGGGGGACTAACTATGGCTACACCTTC,CASSVDRGTNYGYTF
TRBJ1-2,TRBV5-1,-,TGCGCCAGCAGCAGAGAGGGAACCAACTATGGCTACACCTTC,CASSREGTNYGYTF
TRBJ2-1,TRBV5-1,-,TGCGCCAGCAGCCGGGGTGACGGCTACAATGAGCAGTTCTTC,CASSRGDGYNEQFF
TRBJ1-2,TRBV7-9,TRBD1,TGTGCCAGCAGCCTGACAGGGAATGGCTACACCTTC,CASSLTGNGYTF
TRBJ1-2,TRBV18,TRBD1,TGTGCCAGCTCACCACAGGGGGCGGTAGATGGCTACACCTTC,CASSPQGAVDGYTF
TRBJ1-4,TRBV10-3,-,TGTGCCACCCGGACTGACGAAAAACTGTTTTTT,CATRTDEKLFF
TRBJ2-3,TRBV5-1,TRBD2,TGCGCCAGCAGCAAGTTTAGCGGGAGCACAGATACGCAGTATTTT,CASSKFSGSTDTQYF
TRBJ2-7,TRBV7-2,TRBD2,TGTGCCAGCAGCCTTAGCGGGAGGAGCTCCTACGAGCAGTACTTC,CASSLSGRSSYEQYF
TRBJ2-7,TRBV5-1,TRBD2,TGCGCCAGCAGCGTTAGCGGGAGCGGCTACGAGCAGTACTTC,CASSVSGSGYEQYF
TRBJ2-1,TRBV4-3,-,TGCGCCAGCAGCCAAACGCAGAGGCCCCCCGACAATGAGCAGTTCTTC,CASSQTQRPPDNEQFF
TRBJ1-6,TRBV9,-,TGTGCCAGCAGCGTAGCTACGGCGGGTACCCTCCACTTT,CASSVATAGTLHF
TRBJ2-7,TRBV30,-,TGTGCCTGGAGCGTAGGGGTTCAGCAGTACTTC,CAWSVGVQQYF
TRBJ1-2,TRBV4-2,TRBD1,TGTACCAGCAGCCAAGATTGGTCGGCAGGGGGATACTATGGCTACACCTTC,CTSSQDWSAGGYYGYTF
TRBJ2-5,TRBV29-1,TRBD1,TGCAGCGTTGGTGGACAGGGGGCGAATTTCGCCCAGTACTTC,CSVGGQGANFAQYF
TRBJ2-3,TRBV30,TRBD2,TGTGCCTGGAGTCCAGACCGACTAGCGGCAATCACAGATACGCAGTATTTT,CAWSPDRLAAITDTQYF
TRBJ1-2,TRBV6-1,TRBD1,TGTGCCAGCAGTGAGCGAAACGCAATGGCAGGGGGCGGCTACACCTTC,CASSERNAMAGGGYTF
TRBJ2-7,TRBV5-1,-,TGCGCCAGCAGCTTGGCCTCTGATTTTGGGGCCGAGCAGTACTTC,CASSLASDFGAEQYF
TRBJ2-3,TRBV9,-,TGTGCCAGCACTAAGGGGGAAGGTTGGGTCACAGATACGCAGTATTTT,CASTKGEGWVTDTQYF
TRBJ2-5,TRBV12-5,-,TGTGCTAGTGGTTTGGCCGGGGGTAAAGAGACCCAGTACTTC,CASGLAGGKETQYF
TRBJ2-7,TRBV4-3,-,TGCGCCAGCAGCCAATATCCGGGACAACTCTACGAGCAGTACTTC,CASSQYPGQLYEQYF
TRBJ2-7,TRBV29-1,TRBD2,TGCAGCGTTGAAAATAGCGGGAGCGGCGAGCAGTACTTC,CSVENSGSGEQYF
TRBJ2-2,TRBV19,TRBD1,TGTGCCAGTAGTATAGTAGGGGGCGACACCGGGGAGCTGTTTTTT,CASSIVGGDTGELFF
TRBJ2-1,TRBV5-1,-,TGCGCCAGCAGCTTGGTACTAGGCAATGAGCAGTTCTTC,CASSLVLGNEQFF
TRBJ2-7,TRBV7-9,TRBD1,TGTGCCAGCAGCATCGACAGGGGCCAACCCTTCTTC,CASSIDRGQPFF
TRBJ2-7,TRBV27,-,TGTGCCAGCAGTTTAAGGGGATTCTCCTACGAGCAGTACTTC,CASSLRGFSYEQYF
TRBJ2-5,TRBV6-5,TRBD2,TGTGCCAGCAGTACGACTAGCGTACAAGAGACCCAGTACTTC,CASSTTSVQETQYF